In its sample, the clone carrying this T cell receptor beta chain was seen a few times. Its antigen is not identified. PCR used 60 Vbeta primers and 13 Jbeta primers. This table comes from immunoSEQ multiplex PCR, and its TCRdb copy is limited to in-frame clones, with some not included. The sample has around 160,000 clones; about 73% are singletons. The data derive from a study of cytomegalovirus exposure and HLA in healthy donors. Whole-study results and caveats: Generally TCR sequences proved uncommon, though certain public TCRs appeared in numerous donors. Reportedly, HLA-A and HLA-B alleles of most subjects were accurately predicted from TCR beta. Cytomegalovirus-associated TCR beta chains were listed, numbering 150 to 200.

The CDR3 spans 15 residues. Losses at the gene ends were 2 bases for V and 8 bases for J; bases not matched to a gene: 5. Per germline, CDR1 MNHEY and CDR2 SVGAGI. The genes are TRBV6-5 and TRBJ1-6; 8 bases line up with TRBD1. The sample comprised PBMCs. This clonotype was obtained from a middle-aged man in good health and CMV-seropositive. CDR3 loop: CASSYDRGGDSPLHF. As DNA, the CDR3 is TGTGCCAGCAGTTACGACAGGGGAGGGGATTCACCCCTCCACTTT.